Given below is one TCR beta chain in context. Its target is not known. This record comes from a study of T cell repertoires in cytomegalovirus infection. Study in general: Signatures in public TCR beta sequences pointed to both CMV infection and matching HLA type.

Study outcomes and limitations: Carriage of CMV together with the relevant HLA was identifiable through cumulative public TCR beta family frequency.

This CDR3 is built from 11 residues. Trimming cost V 4 bases and J 6 bases, with 4 bases left between them. Germline CDR1 is MDHEN and CDR2 is SYDVKM. MiXCR, applied by TCRdb to the reads, yields one record per CDR3 protein. This sample has under 150,000 distinct CDR3 sequences, with 20% to 30% found just once. The chain links TRBV28 to TRBJ2-1; D not resolved. This receptor was obtained from a human donor in good health (CMV status not recorded). Some clones in this sample may be carry-over from other donors' samples. Sequenced input: PBMCs, sequenced either directly or after in vitro stimulation (not recorded which). CDR3 amino acids: CASSSRNEQFF. The CDR3 DNA reads TGTGCCAGCAGTTCACGCAATGAGCAGTTCTTC.